These T cell receptor beta chains were read from a single sample in a study of T cells in Graves' hyperthyroidism and ophthalmopathy. From the multiplex PCR reads, TCRdb called clonotypes with MiXCR, one entry per CDR3 protein. In the table there are over 150,000 distinct CDR3 sequences, less than 20% of which are singletons. Input material: blood. These receptors were obtained from a woman in her forties or fifties with Graves' hyperthyroidism. Each CDR3 is given with its conserved first and last residue. A D gene is named only where the DNA matches it firmly. Clone size is shown for a subset of rows, as once, few, many or a class of expanded clone.

j_call,d_call,v_call,clone_size,cdr3_nt,cdr3_aa
TRBJ1-6,.,TRBV19,few,TGTGCCAGTTGGGACACCGGTAATTCACCCCTCCACTTT,CASWDTGNSPLHF
TRBJ2-5,.,TRBV6-2/TRBV6-3,many,TGTGCCAGCAGGGAGGGCGAGACCCAGTACTTC,CASREGETQYF
TRBJ2-5,.,TRBV7-9,many,TGTGCCAGCAGCTTTTTACCCACCCAAGAGACCCAGTACTTC,CASSFLPTQETQYF
TRBJ1-1,.,TRBV29-1,.,TGCAGCGTTCGCCCCGGACTGAACACTGAAGCTTTCTTT,CSVRPGLNTEAFF
TRBJ2-2,.,TRBV9,few,TGTGCCAGCAGTAAGACCGGGACGACGAACACCGGGGAGCTGTTTTTT,CASSKTGTTNTGELFF
TRBJ2-7,.,TRBV11-2,many,TGTGCCAGCACCCCTTTGTCTTCGGCGTCCTACGAGCAGTACTTC,CASTPLSSASYEQYF
TRBJ1-4,.,TRBV7-2,.,TGTGCCAGCAGCTTAGGTCTTGGAGAGGGTAATGAAAAACTGTTTTTT,CASSLGLGEGNEKLFF
TRBJ2-1,TRBD2,TRBV12-3/TRBV12-4,many,TGTGCCAGCAGCGCCATTACTAGCGGGAACGGATTATACAATGAGCAGTTCTTC,CASSAITSGNGLYNEQFF
TRBJ1-1,.,TRBV12-3/TRBV12-4,many,TGTGCCAGCAGACCCAGGGCTATGAACACTGAAGCTTTCTTT,CASRPRAMNTEAFF
TRBJ2-5,.,TRBV27,few,TGTGCCACCAAGAAAATTAACGGGGAGACCCAGTACTTC,CATKKINGETQYF
TRBJ2-2,.,TRBV12-3/TRBV12-4,many,TGTGCCAGCAGGGACGAGTCCGGGGAGCTGTTTTTT,CASRDESGELFF
TRBJ2-5,.,TRBV28,many,TGTGCCAGCAGGGGGCAAGAGACCCAGTACTTC,CASRGQETQYF
TRBJ1-4,TRBD1,TRBV5-1,few,TGCGCCAGCAGCATTCAGACAGGGGTCGGGGATGAAAAACTGTTTTTT,CASSIQTGVGDEKLFF
TRBJ1-6,.,TRBV30,many,TGTGCCTGGCGGGACGTCTATAATTCACCCCTCCACTTT,CAWRDVYNSPLHF
TRBJ2-7,TRBD2,TRBV11-2,few,TGTGCCAGCAGCCAAGTCGGGCTTGGGGGGGTCTACGAGCAGTACTTC,CASSQVGLGGVYEQYF
TRBJ2-5,TRBD2,TRBV20-1,many,TGCAGTGCGGAACTAGCGGGAGTGTGGGAGACCCAGTACTTC,CSAELAGVWETQYF
TRBJ2-7,TRBD2,TRBV7-8,many,TGTGCCAGCAGCTCTTCTAGCGGAACCTACGAGCAGTACTTC,CASSSSSGTYEQYF
TRBJ2-5,TRBD2,TRBV27,many,TGTGCCAGCAGTTCTAGCGGATTTGTTTTGGGGACCCAGTACTTC,CASSSSGFVLGTQYF
TRBJ2-7,.,TRBV20-1,few,TGCAGTGCTTCAAGCGGTTTGGACTACGAGCAGTACTTC,CSASSGLDYEQYF
TRBJ2-7,.,TRBV5-6,once,TGTGCCAGCAGCTTGGTAGCGGCACCCTACGAGCAGTACTTC,CASSLVAAPYEQYF
TRBJ2-3,TRBD2,TRBV9,many,TGTGCCAGCAGCAGGTCTAGCGGGAGAGACGTCACAGATACGCAGTATTTT,CASSRSSGRDVTDTQYF
TRBJ2-1,TRBD2,TRBV7-2,few,TGTGCCAGCAGCCCACGGACTAGCGGGATGATAAATGAGCAGTTCTTC,CASSPRTSGMINEQFF
TRBJ1-4,.,TRBV9,.,TGTGCCAGCAGCGTAGGCAGAAATGAAAAACTGTTTTTT,CASSVGRNEKLFF
TRBJ1-1,.,TRBV12-3/TRBV12-4,many,TGTGCCAGCAGTTTAAAGACTGAAGCTTTCTTT,CASSLKTEAFF
TRBJ2-7,TRBD1,TRBV7-9,few,TGTGCCAGCGGCTTAGTGACAGGGGGCTACGAGCAGTACTTC,CASGLVTGGYEQYF
TRBJ2-3,.,TRBV5-1,many,TGCGCCAGCAGCTTTGGCGGGCGAAGCACAGATACGCAGTATTTT,CASSFGGRSTDTQYF
TRBJ2-7,.,TRBV19,.,TGTGCCAGTAGTATCTCACTACATAGCTCCTACGAGCAGTACTTC,CASSISLHSSYEQYF